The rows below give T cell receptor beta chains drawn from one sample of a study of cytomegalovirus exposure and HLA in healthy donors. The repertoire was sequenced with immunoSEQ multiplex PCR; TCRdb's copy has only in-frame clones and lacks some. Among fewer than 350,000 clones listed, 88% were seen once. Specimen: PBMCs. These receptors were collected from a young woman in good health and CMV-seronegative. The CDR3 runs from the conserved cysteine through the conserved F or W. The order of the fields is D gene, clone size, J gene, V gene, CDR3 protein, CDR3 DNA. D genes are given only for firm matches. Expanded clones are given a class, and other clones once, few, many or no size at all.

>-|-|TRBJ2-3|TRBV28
CASSFWRAF
TGTGCCAGCAGTTTTTGGAGGGCTTTT
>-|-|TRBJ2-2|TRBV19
CASSIVRAELFF
TGTGCCAGTAGTATAGTGCGGGCTGAGCTGTTTTTT
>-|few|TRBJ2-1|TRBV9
CASSVGQGIQFF
TGTGCCAGCAGCGTAGGCCAGGGTATACAGTTCTTC
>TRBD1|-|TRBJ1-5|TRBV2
CASSPGTGGAGQPQHF
TGTGCCAGCAGCCCCGGGACAGGGGGCGCGGGTCAGCCCCAGCATTTT
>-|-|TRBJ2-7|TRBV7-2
CASSLTRGGAYEQYF
TGTGCCAGCAGCTTAACTCGGGGTGGAGCCTACGAGCAGTACTTC
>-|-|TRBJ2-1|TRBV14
CASSFSSYNEQFF
TGTGCCAGCAGCTTTAGCTCCTACAATGAGCAGTTCTTC
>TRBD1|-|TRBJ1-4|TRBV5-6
CASSPGQADNEKLFF
TGTGCCAGCAGCCCCGGACAGGCTGATAATGAAAAACTGTTTTTT
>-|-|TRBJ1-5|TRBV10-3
CAISEVRENQPQHF
TGTGCCATCAGTGAGGTTCGGGAAAATCAGCCCCAGCATTTT
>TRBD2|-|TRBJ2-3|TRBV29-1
CSVLLAGLTDTQYF
TGCAGCGTCCTCCTAGCGGGATTAACAGATACGCAGTATTTT
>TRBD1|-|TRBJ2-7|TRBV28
CASSFSTTGNEQYF
TGTGCCAGCAGTTTTTCAACGACAGGGAACGAGCAGTACTTC
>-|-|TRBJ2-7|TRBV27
CASSSGIYEQYF
TGTGCCAGCAGTTCGGGGATCTACGAGCAGTACTTC
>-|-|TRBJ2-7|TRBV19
CASSIVSGQSYEQYF
TGTGCCAGTAGTATAGTATCCGGACAGTCATACGAGCAGTACTTC
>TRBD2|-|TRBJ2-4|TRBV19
CASSAVGREGLNIQYF
TGTGCCAGTAGTGCCGTGGGGCGGGAGGGCCTAAACATTCAGTACTTC
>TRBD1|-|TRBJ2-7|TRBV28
CASSPPVQGAIYEQYF
TGTGCCAGCAGTCCACCGGTACAGGGGGCAATCTACGAGCAGTACTTC
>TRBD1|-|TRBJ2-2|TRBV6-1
CASSDWTGVSGELFF
TGTGCCAGCAGTGACTGGACAGGGGTGAGCGGGGAGCTGTTTTTT
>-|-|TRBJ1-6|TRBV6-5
CASSYDTFSPLHF
TGTGCCAGCAGTTACGACACCTTTTCACCCCTCCACTTT
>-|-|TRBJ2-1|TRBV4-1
CASSQLGVSHNEQFF
TGCGCCAGCAGCCAATTGGGAGTTTCTCACAATGAGCAGTTCTTC
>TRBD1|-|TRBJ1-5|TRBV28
CASSPSTGGQHVPQHF
TGTGCCAGCAGTCCCTCGACAGGGGGCCAGCATGTGCCCCAGCATTTT
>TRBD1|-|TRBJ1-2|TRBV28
CATLLDLGTGSNYGYTF
TGTGCTACCCTCTTAGACCTCGGGACAGGGAGTAACTATGGCTACACCTTC
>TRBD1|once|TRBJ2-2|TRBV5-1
CASTWDRPAGTGELFF
TGCGCCAGCACCTGGGACAGGCCAGCCGGCACCGGGGAGCTGTTTTTT
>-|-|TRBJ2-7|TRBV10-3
CAISARTPGSYEQYF
TGTGCCATCAGCGCTCGGACACCAGGGTCCTACGAGCAGTACTTC
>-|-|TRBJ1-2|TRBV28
CASSLLSGDYGYTF
TGTGCCAGCAGTTTACTGTCGGGGGACTATGGCTACACCTTC
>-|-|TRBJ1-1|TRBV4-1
CASCTGGRTEAFF
TGCGCCAGCTGTACGGGAGGTAGAACTGAAGCTTTCTTT
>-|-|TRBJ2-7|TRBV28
CASSSSWGESYEQYF
TGTGCCAGCAGTTCCTCCTGGGGGGAATCCTACGAGCAGTACTTC
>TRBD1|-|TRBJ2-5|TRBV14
CASSRTGGETQYF
TGTGCCAGCAGCCGGACAGGGGGGGAGACCCAGTACTTC
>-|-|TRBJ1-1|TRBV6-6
CASSRSVRQLNEAFF
TGTGCCAGCAGCCGTTCCGTCCGACAGCTGAACGAAGCTTTCTTT
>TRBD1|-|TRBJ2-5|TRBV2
CASRDGQGNTPTQETQYF
TGTGCCAGCAGGGACGGACAGGGTAATACCCCCACTCAAGAGACCCAGTACTTC